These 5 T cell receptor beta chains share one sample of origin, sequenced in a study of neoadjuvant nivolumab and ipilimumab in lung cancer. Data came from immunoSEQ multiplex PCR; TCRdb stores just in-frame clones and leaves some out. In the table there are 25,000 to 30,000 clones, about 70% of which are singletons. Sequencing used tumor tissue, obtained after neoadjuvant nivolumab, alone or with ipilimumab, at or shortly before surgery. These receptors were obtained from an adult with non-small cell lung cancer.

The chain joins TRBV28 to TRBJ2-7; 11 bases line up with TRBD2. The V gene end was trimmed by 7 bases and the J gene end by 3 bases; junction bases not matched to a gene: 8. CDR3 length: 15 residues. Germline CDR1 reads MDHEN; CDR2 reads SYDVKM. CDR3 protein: CASNPGTSGRYEQYF. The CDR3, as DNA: TGTGCCAGCAACCCGGGGACTAGCGGCCGCTACGAGCAGTACTTC.

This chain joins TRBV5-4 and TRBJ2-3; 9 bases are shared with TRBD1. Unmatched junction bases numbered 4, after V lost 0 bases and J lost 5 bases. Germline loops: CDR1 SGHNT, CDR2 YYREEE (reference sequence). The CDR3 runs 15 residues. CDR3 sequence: CASSLGDRVGDTQYF. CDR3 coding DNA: TGTGCCAGCAGCTTGGGGGACAGGGTAGGAGATACGCAGTATTTT.

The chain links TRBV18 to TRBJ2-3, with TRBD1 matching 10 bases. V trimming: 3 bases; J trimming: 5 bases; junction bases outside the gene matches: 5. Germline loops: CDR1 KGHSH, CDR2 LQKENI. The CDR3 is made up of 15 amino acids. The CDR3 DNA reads TGTGCCAGCTCACCCGACAGGGGGCGCGGAGATACGCAGTATTTT. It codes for CASSPDRGRGDTQYF.

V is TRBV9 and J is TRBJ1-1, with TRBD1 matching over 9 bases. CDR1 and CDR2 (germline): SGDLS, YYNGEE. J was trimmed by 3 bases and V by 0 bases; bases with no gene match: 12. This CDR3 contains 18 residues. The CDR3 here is CASSVAPDRGPMDTEAFF. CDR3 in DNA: TGTGCCAGCAGCGTAGCGCCGGACAGGGGCCCTATGGACACTGAAGCTTTCTTT.

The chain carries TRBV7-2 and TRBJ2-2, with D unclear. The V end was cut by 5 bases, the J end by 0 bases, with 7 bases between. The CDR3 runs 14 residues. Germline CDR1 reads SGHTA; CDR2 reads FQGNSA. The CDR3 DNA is TGTGCCAGCAGCCCTCGGGCGAACACCGGGGAGCTGTTTTTT. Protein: CASSPRANTGELFF.